This T cell receptor beta chain stems from a study of T cell responses to AZD1222 COVID-19 vaccine. Using immunoSEQ multiplex PCR, the repertoire was profiled, and TCRdb retains in-frame clones only, with some absent. The sample yields 180,000 or so clones, just over 90% seen once. Whole-study results and caveats: Reports indicate that nearly half of spike-specific TCRs are directed at unmutated variant regions. It should be noted that donors were predominantly white British and more often female, and clonal diversity was possibly underestimated.

To note about this clone: What it recognizes is unknown.

V shed 4 bases, J shed 3 bases, and the junction held 6 bases outside the gene matches. Germline-derived CDR1 and CDR2 are LNHDA and SQIVND (reference sequence). The CDR3 is made up of 14 amino acids. The V call is TRBV19, the J call TRBJ2-7; 7 nucleotides line up with TRBD1. The sequencing here drew on peripheral blood, taken 28 days after the second AZD1222 dose. The TCR was taken from an adult who received the AZD1222 COVID-19 vaccine. The CDR3 loop reads CASSSPGTVYEQYF. The CDR3 DNA is TGTGCCAGTAGTAGCCCCGGGACAGTCTACGAGCAGTACTTC.